The clone carrying this T cell receptor (beta chain) appeared many times. The antigen is undetermined. This sample stems from a study of CD8 T cells in ankylosing spondylitis. Overall study results and limits: Prior work had noted some motif variants in reactive arthritis blood and synovial fluid. Seemingly distinctive of ankylosing spondylitis blood was a TCR beta motif formed by eight highly homologous variants. Reports say disease-linked clones showed up significantly more in matched ankylosing spondylitis synovial fluid.

The authors made TCR beta libraries by quantitative 5'-RACE with molecular barcodes. TCRdb re-called the 5' RACE reads with MiXCR, one entry per CDR3 protein. The repertoire holds a few hundred thousand distinct CDR3 sequences, approximately 20% seen once, with roughly 16% in the top ten. The V gene's germline CDR1 is DFQATT and CDR2 SNEGSKA (reference sequence). The CDR3 consists of 13 residues. V was clipped by 2 bases and J by 10 bases, with 17 bases between them. The TCR was taken from a male donor with ankylosing spondylitis. Sequencing was performed on blood, either unsorted or a sorted T cell fraction (not recorded which). The J gene is TRBJ1-2, the V gene TRBV20-1, with D perhaps TRBD1 (5 bases). The CDR3 sequence is CSARSWAQEDYTF. The CDR3, as DNA: TGCAGTGCTAGATCATGGGCACAGGAGGACTACACCTTC.